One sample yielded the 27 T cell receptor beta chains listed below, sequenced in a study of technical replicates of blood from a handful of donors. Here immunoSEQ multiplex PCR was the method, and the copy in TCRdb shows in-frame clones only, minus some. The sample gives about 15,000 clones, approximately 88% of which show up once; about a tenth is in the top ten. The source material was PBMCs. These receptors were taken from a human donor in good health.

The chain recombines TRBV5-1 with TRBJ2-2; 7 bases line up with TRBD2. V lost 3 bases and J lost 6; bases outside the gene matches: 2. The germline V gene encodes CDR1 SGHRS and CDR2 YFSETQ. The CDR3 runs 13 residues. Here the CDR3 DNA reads TGCGCCAGCAGCTGGGAGGGCTCCGGGGAGCTGTTTTTT. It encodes CASSWEGSGELFF.

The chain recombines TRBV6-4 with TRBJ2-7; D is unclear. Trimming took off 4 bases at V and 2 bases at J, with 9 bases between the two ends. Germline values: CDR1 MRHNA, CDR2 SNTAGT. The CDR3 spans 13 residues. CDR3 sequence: CASSVGGTYEQYF. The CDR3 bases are TGTGCCAGCAGTGTAGGCGGAACCTACGAGCAGTACTTC.

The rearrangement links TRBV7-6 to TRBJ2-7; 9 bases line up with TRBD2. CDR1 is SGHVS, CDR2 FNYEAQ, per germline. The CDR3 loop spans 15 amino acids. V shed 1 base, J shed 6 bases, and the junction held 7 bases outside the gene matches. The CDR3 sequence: CASSLGVSGRSEQYF. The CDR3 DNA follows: TGTGCCAGCAGCTTAGGAGTTAGCGGGAGATCCGAGCAGTACTTC.

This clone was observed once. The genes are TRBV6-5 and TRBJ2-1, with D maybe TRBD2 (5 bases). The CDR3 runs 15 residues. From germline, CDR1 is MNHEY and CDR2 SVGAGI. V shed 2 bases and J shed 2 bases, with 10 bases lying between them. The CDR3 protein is CASSYNGGPYNEQFF. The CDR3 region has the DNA TGTGCCAGCAGTTACAACGGCGGGCCCTACAATGAGCAGTTCTTC.

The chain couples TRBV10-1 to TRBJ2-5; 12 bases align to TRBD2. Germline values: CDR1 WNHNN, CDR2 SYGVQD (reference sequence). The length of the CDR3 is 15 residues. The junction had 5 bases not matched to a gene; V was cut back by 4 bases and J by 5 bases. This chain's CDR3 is CASSGLAGAGETQYF. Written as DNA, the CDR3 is TGCGCCAGCAGTGGACTAGCGGGGGCCGGGGAGACCCAGTACTTC.

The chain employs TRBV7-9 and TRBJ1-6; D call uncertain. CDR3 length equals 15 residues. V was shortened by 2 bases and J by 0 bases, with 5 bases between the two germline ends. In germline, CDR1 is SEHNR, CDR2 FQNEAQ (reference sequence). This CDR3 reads CASSLSGSYNSPLHF. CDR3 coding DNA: TGTGCCAGCAGCTTATCGGGCTCCTATAATTCACCCCTCCACTTT.

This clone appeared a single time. Written as DNA, the CDR3 is TGTGCCAGCAGTGCCGGCGGGAGTTACACCGGGGAGCTGTTTTTT. Protein sequence: CASSAGGSYTGELFF. The chain employs TRBV2 and TRBJ2-2; 7 nucleotides agree with TRBD2. The CDR3 loop spans 15 amino acids. With 4 bases clipped from V and 3 bases from J, the junction kept 5 bases outside the gene matches. Germline loops: CDR1 SNHLY, CDR2 FYNNEI.

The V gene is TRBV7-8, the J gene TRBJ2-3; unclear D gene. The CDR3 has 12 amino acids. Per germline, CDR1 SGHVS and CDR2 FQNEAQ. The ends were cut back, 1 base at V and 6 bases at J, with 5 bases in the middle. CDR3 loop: CASSLGADTQYF. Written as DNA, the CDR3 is TGTGCCAGCAGCTTAGGCGCGGATACGCAGTATTTT.

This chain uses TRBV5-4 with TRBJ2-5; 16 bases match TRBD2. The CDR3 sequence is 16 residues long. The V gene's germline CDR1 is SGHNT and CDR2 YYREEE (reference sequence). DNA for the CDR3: TGTCCTGACGCGGGGACTAGCGGGAGGGCCCTGGAGACCCAGTACTTC. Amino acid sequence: CPDAGTSGRALETQYF.

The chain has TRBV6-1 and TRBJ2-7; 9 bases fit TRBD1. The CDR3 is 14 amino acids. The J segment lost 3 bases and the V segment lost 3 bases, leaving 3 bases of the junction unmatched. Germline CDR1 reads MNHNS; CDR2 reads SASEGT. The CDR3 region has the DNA TGTGCCAGCAGTGACGTGGACAGGGGCTACGAGCAGTACTTC. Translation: CASSDVDRGYEQYF.

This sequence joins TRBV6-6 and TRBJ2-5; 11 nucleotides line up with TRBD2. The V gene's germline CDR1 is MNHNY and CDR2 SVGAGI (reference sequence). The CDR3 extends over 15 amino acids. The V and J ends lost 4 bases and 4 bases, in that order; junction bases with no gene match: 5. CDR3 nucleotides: TGTGCCAGCAGTTTAGGACTAGCGGGCGGAGAGACCCAGTACTTC. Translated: CASSLGLAGGETQYF.

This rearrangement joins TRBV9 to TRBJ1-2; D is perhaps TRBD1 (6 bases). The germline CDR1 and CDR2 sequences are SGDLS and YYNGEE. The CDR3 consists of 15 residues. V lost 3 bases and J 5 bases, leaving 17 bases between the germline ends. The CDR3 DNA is TGTGCCAGCAGCGCTGGACAGCGGAATTCTTATGGCTACACCTTC. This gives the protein CASSAGQRNSYGYTF.

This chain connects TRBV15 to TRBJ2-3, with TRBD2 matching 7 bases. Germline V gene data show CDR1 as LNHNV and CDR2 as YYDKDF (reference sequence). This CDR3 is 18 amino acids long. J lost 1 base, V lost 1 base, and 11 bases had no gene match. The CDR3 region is CATSRGLIAGGGTDTQYF. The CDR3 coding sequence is TGTGCCACCAGCAGAGGCCTGATAGCGGGTGGGGGCACAGATACGCAGTATTTT.

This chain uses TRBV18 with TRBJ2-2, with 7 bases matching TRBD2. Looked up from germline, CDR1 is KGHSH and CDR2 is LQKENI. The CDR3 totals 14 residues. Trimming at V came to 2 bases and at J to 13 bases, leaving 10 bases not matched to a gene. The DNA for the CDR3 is TGTGCCAGCTCACCAGGAACTAGCGCAATCGTGCTGTTTTTT. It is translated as CASSPGTSAIVLFF.

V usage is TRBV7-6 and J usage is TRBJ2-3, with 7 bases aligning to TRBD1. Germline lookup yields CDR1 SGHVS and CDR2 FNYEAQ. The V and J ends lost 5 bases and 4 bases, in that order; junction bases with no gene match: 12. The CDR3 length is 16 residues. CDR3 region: CASSVLEQGRADTQYF. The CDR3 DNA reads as TGTGCCAGCAGCGTCCTAGAACAGGGGCGAGCAGATACGCAGTATTTT.

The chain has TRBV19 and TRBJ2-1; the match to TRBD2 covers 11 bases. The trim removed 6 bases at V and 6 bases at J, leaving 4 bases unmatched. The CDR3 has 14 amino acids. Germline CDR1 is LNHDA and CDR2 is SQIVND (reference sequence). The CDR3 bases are TGTGCCAGTAGCGAACTAGCGGGGGTCAATGAGCAGTTCTTC. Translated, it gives CASSELAGVNEQFF.

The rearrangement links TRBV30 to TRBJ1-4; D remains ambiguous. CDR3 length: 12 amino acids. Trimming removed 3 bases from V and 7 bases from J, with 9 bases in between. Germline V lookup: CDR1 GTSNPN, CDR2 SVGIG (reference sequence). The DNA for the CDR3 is TGTGCCTGGAGCGGTAGGAGTGAAAAACTGTTTTTT. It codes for CAWSGRSEKLFF.

The CDR3 region is CASSLDLRSPQYF. The CDR3, as DNA: TGTGCCAGCAGCTTAGATCTCAGGTCCCCGCAGTATTTT. The chain has TRBV11-3 and TRBJ2-3; the D is unclear. The CDR3 sequence is 13 residues long. Trimming took 0 bases from V and 10 from J, leaving 11 bases between them. Germline assignment: CDR1 SGHNT and CDR2 YENEEA.

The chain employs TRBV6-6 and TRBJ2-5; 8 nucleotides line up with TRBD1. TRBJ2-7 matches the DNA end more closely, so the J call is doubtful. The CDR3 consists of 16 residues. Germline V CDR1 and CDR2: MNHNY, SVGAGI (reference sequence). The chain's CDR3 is CASGQGGQGYLYEQYF. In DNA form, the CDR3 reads TGTGCCAGCGGGCAGGGTGGACAGGGATATCTCTACGAGCAGTACTTC.

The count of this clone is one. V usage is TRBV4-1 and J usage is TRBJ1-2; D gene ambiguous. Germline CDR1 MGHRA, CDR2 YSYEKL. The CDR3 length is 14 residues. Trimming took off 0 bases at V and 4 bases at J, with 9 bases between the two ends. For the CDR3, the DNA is TGCGCCAGCAGCCAAGATGTATTCGGCTATGGCTACACCTTC. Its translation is CASSQDVFGYGYTF.

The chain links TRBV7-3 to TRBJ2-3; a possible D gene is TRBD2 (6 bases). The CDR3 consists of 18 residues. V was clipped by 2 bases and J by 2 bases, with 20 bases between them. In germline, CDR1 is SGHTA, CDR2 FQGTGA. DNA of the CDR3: TGTGCCAGCAGCTTACTGGCGGGGTGGGGATTGAACACAGATACGCAGTATTTT. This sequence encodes CASSLLAGWGLNTDTQYF.

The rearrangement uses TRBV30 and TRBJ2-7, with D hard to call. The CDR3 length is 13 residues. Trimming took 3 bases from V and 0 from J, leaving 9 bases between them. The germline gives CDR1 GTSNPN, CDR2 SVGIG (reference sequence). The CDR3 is CAWRAGISYEQYF. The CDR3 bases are TGTGCCTGGAGGGCAGGAATCTCCTACGAGCAGTACTTC.

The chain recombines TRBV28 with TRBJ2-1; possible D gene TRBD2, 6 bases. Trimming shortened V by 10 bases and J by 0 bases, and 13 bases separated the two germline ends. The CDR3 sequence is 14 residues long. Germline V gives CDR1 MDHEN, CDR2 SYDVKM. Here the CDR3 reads CATFGGLSYNEQFF. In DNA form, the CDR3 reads TGTGCCACCTTTGGAGGGCTCTCCTACAATGAGCAGTTCTTC.

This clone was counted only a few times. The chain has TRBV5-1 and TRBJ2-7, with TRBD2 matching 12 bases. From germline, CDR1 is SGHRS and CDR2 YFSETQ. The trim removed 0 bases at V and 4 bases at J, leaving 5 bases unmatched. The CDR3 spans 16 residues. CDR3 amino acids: CASSLARTSGMYEQYF. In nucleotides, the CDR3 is TGCGCCAGCAGCTTGGCCAGGACTAGCGGGATGTACGAGCAGTACTTC.

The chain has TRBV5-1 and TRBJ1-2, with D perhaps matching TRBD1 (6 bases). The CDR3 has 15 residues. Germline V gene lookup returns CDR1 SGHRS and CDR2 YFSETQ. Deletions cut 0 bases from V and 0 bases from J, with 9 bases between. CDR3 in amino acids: CASSLGTGTNYGYTF. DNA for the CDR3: TGCGCCAGCAGCTTGGGAACAGGGACTAACTATGGCTACACCTTC.

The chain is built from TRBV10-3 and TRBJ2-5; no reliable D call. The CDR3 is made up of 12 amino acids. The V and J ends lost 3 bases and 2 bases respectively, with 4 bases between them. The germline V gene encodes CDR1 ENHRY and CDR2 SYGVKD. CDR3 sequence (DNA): TGTGCCATCAGTGACCCGCAAGAGACCCAGTACTTC. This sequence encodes CAISDPQETQYF.

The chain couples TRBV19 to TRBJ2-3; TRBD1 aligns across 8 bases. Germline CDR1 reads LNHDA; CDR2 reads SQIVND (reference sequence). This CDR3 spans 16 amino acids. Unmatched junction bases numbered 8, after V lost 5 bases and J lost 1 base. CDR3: CASSLQGARGTDTQYF. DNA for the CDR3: TGTGCCAGTAGTCTTCAGGGGGCGCGGGGCACAGATACGCAGTATTTT.